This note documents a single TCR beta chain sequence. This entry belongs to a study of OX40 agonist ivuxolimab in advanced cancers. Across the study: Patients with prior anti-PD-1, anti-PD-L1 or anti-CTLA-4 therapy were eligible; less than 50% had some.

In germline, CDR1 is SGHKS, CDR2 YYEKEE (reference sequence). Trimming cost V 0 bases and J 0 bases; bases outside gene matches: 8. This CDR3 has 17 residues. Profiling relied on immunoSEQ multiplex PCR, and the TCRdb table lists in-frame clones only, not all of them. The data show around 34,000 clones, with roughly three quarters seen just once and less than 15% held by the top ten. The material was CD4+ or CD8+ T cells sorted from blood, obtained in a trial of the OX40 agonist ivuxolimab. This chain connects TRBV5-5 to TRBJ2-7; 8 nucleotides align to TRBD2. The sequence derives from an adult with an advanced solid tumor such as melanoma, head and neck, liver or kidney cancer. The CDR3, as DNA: TGTGCCAGCAGCTTGGCCCCTTTGGCGGGGGGCTCCTACGAGCAGTACTTC. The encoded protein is CASSLAPLAGGSYEQYF.